The present TCR beta chain was sequenced within a study of OX40 agonist ivuxolimab in advanced cancers. Background on the whole study: Ivuxolimab, which targeted the costimulatory receptor OX40 (CD134), was an agonistic, fully human IgG2 monoclonal antibody. Intravenous ivuxolimab was administered to patients every 2 weeks at six dose levels: 0.01, 0.1, 0.3, 1.5, 3 and 10 mg/kg. Of the 50 or so patients in dose escalation, about 20 had hepatocellular carcinoma, some 15 had melanoma, 9 had renal cell carcinoma and 9 had head and neck cancer. In the dose-escalation cohort, 82.7% of patients were male, and the mean age was roughly 56 years with a range of about 20 to 79. Patients were allowed to have had prior anti-PD-1, anti-PD-L1 or anti-CTLA-4 therapy, and 40% of the dose-escalation patients had been treated with checkpoint inhibitors. Partial responses occurred in three dose-escalation patients, of whom one had hepatocellular carcinoma and two had cutaneous melanoma. Peripheral TCRbeta sequencing was intended to test whether TCR sequence diversity was altered and clonal T-cell expansion was caused by ivuxolimab. The paper describes the monotherapy dose-escalation part (N ≈ 50 patients) of the phase I trial of ivuxolimab.

Genomic DNA was extracted from sorted cells for sequencing of the TCRbeta CDR3 region. TCRbeta CDR3 regions were sequenced using the immunoSEQ Assay. The table comes from immuneACCESS by way of TCRdb, which keeps in-frame sequences with V and J called. Part of the clones is missing from these tables; in studies checked, under half for an unresolved V gene and the rest for unknown reasons. Counted in this sample were approximately 58,000 clones; approximately 84% of them appeared once. The top ten hold about 13% of the sample. Patients with autoimmune disease history or receiving systemic immunosuppression were excluded from the trial. Peripheral blood for TCR sequencing was collected from all dose cohorts at baseline, on cycle 4 day 1, and on cycle 7 day 1. Samples were obtained from an open-label, multicenter, first-in-human phase I dose-escalation trial of ivuxolimab. Adults with locally advanced or metastatic head and neck squamous cell, hepatocellular, melanoma or renal cell carcinoma were enrolled in the trial. CD4+ and CD8+ T cells were sorted separately from peripheral blood before TCR sequencing.

General study outcomes and caveats: Clonal expansion of both CD4+ and CD8+ blood T cells was observed from baseline to week 6 at doses 0.1 to 3.0 mg/kg. Partial responders in the 0.1-3.0 mg/kg groups had among the lowest normalized peripheral clonal expansion, especially among CD8+ T cells. The antigen specificity of the clonally expanded peripheral T cells was not determined. After ivuxolimab, expanded clones were on average more numerous among CD8+ T cells than among CD4+ T cells. Low levels of normalized T-cell clonal expansion were also seen in some nonresponding patients.

This clone was seen just once. The clone's antigen remains unknown. No much larger clone exists at a distance of one base, and base qualities are not known. CDR1 SQVTM and CDR2 ANQGSEA were looked up in the germline V gene. The junction shows trimming of 2 bases on V and 9 bases on J, plus 11 bases between the germline ends. Including the terminal cysteine and phenylalanine, the CDR3 comprises 12 residues. Only CDR3 DNA remains: 36 bases, in frame from the first base. The sequence derives from an adult with an advanced solid tumor such as melanoma, head and neck, liver or kidney cancer. Rearrangement joined TRBV29-1 to TRBJ2-1, with the D gene not confidently named. Sequencing used CD4+ or CD8+ T cells sorted from blood, obtained in a trial of the OX40 agonist ivuxolimab. The DNA sequence is as follows: TGCAGCGTTGAAAAGCGCCCGGGTGAGCAGTTCTTC. It translates to CSVEKRPGEQFF.